This TCR beta chain derives from a study of PD-1 blockade in classical Hodgkin lymphoma. Data came from immunoSEQ multiplex PCR; TCRdb stores just in-frame clones and leaves some out. Counted here are approximately 100,000 clones, roughly 92% occurring once; the ten biggest clones make up roughly 2.8%. After autologous stem cell transplantation all patients relapsed, and prior brentuximab vedotin exposure differed between cohorts. CDR3 length: 11 amino acids. Trimming cost V 6 bases and J 4 bases, with 6 bases left between them. Germline V gene sequence: CDR1 SEHNR, CDR2 FQNEAQ (reference sequence). The genes are TRBV7-9 and TRBJ2-5, with D unclear. The sequence was collected from a human donor with classical Hodgkin lymphoma. Sequenced material: peripheral blood mononuclear cells (PBMCs), taken at baseline. CDR3 amino acids: CASSSLETQYF. The CDR3 DNA reads as TGTGCCAGCAGTTCGTTAGAGACCCAGTACTTC.